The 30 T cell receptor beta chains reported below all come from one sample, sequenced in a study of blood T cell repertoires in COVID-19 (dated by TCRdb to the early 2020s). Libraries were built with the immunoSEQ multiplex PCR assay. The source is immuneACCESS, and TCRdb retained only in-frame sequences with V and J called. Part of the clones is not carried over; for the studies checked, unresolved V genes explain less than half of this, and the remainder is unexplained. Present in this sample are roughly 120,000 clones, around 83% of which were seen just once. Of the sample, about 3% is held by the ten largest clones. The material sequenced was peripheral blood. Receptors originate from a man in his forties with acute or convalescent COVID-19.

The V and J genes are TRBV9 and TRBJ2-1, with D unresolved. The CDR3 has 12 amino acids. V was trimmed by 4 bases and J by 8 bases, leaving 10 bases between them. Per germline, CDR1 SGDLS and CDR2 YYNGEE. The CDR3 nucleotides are TGTGCCAGCAGCTCATCTAGGTATGAGCAGTTCTTC. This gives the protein CASSSSRYEQFF.

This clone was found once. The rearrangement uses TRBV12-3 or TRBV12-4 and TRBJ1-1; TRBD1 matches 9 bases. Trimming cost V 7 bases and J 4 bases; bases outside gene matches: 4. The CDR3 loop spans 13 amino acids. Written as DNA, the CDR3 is TGTGCCAGCAACAGGGGGCTTGGCACTGAAGCTTTCTTT. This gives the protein CASNRGLGTEAFF.

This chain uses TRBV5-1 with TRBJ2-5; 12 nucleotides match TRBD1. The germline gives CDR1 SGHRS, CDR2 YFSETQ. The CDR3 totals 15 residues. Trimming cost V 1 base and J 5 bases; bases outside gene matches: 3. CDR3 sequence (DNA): TGCGCCAGCAGCTTGTTGGGACAGGGGGCTGAGACCCAGTACTTC. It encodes CASSLLGQGAETQYF.

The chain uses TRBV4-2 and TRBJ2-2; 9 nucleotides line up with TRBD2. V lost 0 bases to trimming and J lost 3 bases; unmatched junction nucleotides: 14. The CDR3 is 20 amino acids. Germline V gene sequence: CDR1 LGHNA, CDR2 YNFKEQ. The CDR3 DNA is TGTGCCAGCAGCCAAGATCTCCTTGGGTGGCGGGGGGGATACACCGGGGAGCTGTTTTTT. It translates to CASSQDLLGWRGGYTGELFF.

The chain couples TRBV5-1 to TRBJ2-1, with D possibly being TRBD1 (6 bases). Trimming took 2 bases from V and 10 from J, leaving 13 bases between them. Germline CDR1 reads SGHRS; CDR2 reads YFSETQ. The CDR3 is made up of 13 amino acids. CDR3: CASSLAQGGEQFF. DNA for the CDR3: TGCGCCAGCAGCTTAGCACAGGGTGGCGAGCAGTTCTTC.

Here the CDR3 DNA reads TGTGCCAGCAGCTTTTCTAACCAGGCGGAGACCCAGTACTTC. As protein: CASSFSNQAETQYF. The rearrangement joins TRBV7-2 to TRBJ2-5; no clear D. The length of the CDR3 is 14 residues. Trimming stripped 3 bases from V and 5 bases from J, with 13 bases between. Germline V CDR1 and CDR2: SGHTA, FQGNSA.

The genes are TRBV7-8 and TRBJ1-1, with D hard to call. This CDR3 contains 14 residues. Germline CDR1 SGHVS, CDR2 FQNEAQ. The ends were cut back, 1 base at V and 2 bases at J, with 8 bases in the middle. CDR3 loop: CASSLGQANTEAFF. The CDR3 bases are TGTGCCAGCAGCTTAGGCCAGGCAAACACTGAAGCTTTCTTT.

In DNA form, the CDR3 reads TGTGCCAGCAGCCCACTAGCGGGGGGGTTCGGGAATGAGCAGTTCTTC. It translates to CASSPLAGGFGNEQFF. The chain employs TRBV7-3 and TRBJ2-1; TRBD2 matches at 13 bases. CDR3 length: 16 amino acids. V shed 5 bases, J shed 7 bases, and the junction held 8 bases outside the gene matches. Per germline, CDR1 SGHTA and CDR2 FQGTGA.

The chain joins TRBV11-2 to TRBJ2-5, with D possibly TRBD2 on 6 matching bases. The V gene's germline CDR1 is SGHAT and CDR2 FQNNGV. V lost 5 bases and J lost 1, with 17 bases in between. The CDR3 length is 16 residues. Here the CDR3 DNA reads TGTGCCAGCAGCCCGTACCCGGGGGAAGGCCAAGAGACCCAGTACTTC. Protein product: CASSPYPGEGQETQYF.

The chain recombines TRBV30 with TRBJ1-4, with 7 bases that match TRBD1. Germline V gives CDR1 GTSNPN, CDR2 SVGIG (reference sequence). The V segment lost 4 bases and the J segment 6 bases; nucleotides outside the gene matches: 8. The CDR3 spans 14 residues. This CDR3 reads CAWTSGTADEKLFF. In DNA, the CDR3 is TGTGCCTGGACCTCCGGGACAGCAGATGAAAAACTGTTTTTT.

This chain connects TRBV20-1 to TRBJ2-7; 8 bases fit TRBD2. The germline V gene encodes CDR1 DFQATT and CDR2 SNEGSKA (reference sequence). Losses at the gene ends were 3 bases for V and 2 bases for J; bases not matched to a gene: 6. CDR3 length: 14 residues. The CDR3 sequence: CSASKLAGPYEQYF. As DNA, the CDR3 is TGCAGTGCTAGTAAGTTAGCGGGGCCCTACGAGCAGTACTTC.

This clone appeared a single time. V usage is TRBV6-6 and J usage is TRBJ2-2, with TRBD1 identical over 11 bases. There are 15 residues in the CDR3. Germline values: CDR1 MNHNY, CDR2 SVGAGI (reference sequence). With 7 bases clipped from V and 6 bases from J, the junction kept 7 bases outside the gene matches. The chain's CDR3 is CASIKGTGGSGELFF. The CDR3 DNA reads TGTGCCAGCATCAAGGGGACAGGGGGGTCCGGGGAGCTGTTTTTT.

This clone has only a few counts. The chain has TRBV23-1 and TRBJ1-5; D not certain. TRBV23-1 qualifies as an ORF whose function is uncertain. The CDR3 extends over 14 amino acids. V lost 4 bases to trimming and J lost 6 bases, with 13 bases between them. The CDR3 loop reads CASSLEMKRQPQHF. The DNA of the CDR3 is TGCGCCAGCAGTCTAGAGATGAAGCGTCAGCCCCAGCATTTT.

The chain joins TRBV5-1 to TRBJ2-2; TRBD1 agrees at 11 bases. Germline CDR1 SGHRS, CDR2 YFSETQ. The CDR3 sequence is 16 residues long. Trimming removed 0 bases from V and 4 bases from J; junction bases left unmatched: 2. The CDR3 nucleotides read TGCGCCAGCAGCTTGGTGGGGACAGGGGGCACCGGGGAGCTGTTTTTT. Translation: CASSLVGTGGTGELFF.

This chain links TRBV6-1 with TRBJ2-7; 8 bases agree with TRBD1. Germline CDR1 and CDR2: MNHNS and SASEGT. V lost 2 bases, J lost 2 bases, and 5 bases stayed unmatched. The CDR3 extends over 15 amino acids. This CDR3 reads CASSERQGTTYEQYF. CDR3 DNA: TGTGCCAGCAGTGAACGACAGGGGACGACCTACGAGCAGTACTTC.

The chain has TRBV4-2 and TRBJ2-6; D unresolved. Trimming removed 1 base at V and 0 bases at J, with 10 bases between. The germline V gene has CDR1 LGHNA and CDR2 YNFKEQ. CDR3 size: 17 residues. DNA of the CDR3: TGTGCCAGCAGCCAAGTGGGCCAAAGCTCTGGGGCCAACGTCCTGACTTTC. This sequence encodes CASSQVGQSSGANVLTF.

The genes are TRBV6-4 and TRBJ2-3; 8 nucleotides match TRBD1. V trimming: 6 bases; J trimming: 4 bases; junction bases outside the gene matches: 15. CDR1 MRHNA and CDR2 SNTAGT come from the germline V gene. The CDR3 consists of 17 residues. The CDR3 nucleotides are TGTGCCAGCAGGGAAATACGACAGGGGCGCCAGCCAGATACGCAGTATTTT. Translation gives CASREIRQGRQPDTQYF.

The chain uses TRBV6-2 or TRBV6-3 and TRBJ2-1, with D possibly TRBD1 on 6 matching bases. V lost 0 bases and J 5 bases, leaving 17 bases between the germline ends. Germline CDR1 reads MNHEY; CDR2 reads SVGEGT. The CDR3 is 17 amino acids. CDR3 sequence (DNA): TGTGCCAGCAGTTACTCGATAGAGGACAGTTCGAACAATGAGCAGTTCTTC. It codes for CASSYSIEDSSNNEQFF.

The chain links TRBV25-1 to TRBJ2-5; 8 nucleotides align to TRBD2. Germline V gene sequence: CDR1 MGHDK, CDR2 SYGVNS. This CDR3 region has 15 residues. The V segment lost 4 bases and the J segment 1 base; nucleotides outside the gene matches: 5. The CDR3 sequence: CASSAGGLGQETQYF. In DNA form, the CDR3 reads TGTGCCAGCAGTGCGGGAGGGCTCGGCCAAGAGACCCAGTACTTC.

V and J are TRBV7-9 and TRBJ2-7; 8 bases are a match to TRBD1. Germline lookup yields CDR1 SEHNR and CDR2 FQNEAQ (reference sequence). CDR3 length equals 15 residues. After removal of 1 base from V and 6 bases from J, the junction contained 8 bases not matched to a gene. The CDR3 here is CASSLGTGSGGEQYF. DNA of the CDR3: TGTGCCAGCAGCTTAGGGACAGGGTCGGGTGGCGAGCAGTACTTC. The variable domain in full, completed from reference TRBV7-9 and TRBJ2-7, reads DTGVSQNPRHKITKRGQNVTFRCDPISEHNRLYWYRQTLGQGPEFLTYFQNEAQLEKSRLLSDRFSAERPKGSFSTLEIQRTEQGDSAMYLCASSLGTGSGGEQYFGPGTRLTVT.

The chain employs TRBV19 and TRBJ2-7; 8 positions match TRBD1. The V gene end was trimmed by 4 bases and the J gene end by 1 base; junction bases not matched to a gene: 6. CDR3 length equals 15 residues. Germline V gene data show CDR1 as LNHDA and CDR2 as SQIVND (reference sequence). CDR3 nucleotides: TGTGCCAGTAGTACCAGACAGGGGCAGTCCTACGAGCAGTACTTC. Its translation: CASSTRQGQSYEQYF.

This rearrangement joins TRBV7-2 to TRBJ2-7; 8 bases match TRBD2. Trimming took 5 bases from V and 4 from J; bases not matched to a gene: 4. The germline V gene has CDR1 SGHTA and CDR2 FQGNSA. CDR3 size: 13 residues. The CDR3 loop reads CASSRSGGYEQYF. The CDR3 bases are TGTGCCAGCAGCCGGAGCGGGGGTTACGAGCAGTACTTC. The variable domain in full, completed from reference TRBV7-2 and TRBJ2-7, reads GAGVSQSPSNKVTEKGKDVELRCDPISGHTALYWYRQSLGQGLEFLIYFQGNSAPDKSGLPSDRFSAERTGGSVSTLTIQRTQQEDSAVYLCASSRSGGYEQYFGPGTRLTVT.

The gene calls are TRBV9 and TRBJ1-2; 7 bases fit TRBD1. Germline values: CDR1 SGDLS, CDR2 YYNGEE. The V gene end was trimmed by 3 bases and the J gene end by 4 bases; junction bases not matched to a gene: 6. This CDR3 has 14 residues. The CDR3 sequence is CASSARDSSYGYTF. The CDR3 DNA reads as TGTGCCAGCAGCGCACGGGACAGCTCCTATGGCTACACCTTC.

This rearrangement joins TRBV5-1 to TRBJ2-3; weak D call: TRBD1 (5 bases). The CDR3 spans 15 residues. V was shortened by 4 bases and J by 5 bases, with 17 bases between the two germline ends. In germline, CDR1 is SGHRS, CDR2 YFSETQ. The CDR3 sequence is CASSPHGQGLDTQYF. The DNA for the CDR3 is TGCGCCAGCAGCCCTCATGGGCAGGGATTAGATACGCAGTATTTT. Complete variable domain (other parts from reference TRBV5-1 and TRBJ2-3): KAGVTQTPRYLIKTRGQQVTLSCSPISGHRSVSWYQQTPGQGLQFLFEYFSETQRNKGNFPGRFSGRQFSNSRSEMNVSTLELGDSALYLCASSPHGQGLDTQYFGPGTRLTVL.

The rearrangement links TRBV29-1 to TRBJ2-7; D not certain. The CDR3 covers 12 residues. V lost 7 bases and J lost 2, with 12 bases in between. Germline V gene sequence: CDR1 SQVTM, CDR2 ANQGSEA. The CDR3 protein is CSAAAAPYEQYF. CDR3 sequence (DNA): TGCAGCGCCGCGGCCGCCCCCTACGAGCAGTACTTC.

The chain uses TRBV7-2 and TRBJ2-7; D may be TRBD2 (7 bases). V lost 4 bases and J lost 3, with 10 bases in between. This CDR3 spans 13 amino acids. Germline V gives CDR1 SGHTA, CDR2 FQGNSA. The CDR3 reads CASSSRGGYEQYF. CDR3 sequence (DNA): TGTGCCAGCAGCTCTAGGGGGGGCTACGAGCAGTACTTC.

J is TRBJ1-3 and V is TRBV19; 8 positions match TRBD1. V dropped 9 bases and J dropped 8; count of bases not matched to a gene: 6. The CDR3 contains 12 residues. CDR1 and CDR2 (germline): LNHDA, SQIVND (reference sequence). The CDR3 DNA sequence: TGTGCCAGCACTGACAGGGGCGACACCATATATTTT. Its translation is CASTDRGDTIYF.

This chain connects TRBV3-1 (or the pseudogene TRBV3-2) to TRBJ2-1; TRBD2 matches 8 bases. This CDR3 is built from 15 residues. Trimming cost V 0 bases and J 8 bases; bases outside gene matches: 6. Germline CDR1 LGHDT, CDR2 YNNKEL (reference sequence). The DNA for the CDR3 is TGTGCCAGCAGCCAAGATCCAGCGGGGGTCTATGAGCAGTTCTTC. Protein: CASSQDPAGVYEQFF.

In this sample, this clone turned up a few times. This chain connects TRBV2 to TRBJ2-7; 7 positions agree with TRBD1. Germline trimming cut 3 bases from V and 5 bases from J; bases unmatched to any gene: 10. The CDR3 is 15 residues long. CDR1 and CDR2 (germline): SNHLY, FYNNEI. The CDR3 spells CASSDESGGWNEQYF. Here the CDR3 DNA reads TGTGCCAGCAGTGATGAGTCAGGGGGTTGGAACGAGCAGTACTTC.

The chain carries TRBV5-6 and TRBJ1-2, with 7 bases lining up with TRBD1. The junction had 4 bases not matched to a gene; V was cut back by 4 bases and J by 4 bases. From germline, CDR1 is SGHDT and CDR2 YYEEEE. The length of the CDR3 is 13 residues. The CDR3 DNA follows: TGTGCCAGCAGCACGCGGACAGGCTATGGCTACACCTTC. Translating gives CASSTRTGYGYTF.